The present entry profiles one T cell receptor beta chain with its context. The specificity of this receptor is unknown. Base-call qualities are not available, and no considerably larger clone is one nucleotide away. Naive CD8 T cell libraries were made from about 20,000 to 1,000,000 sorted cells using 10%, 30% or 50% of purified RNA. Naive CD8 T cells were FACS-sorted as CD8+CD4-CCR7+CD45RA+ on a BD FACSAria II into RLT Plus buffer. To test detection sensitivity, Jurkat RNA equal to some 11 TCR copies was added to samples of about 18,000-1,100,000 naive CD8 T cells. Enrichment of CD8 T cells was performed with RosetteSep CD8+ T Cell Enrichment Cocktail and Ficoll-Paque, after which ACK red cell lysis was carried out. Receptors were amplified or captured by PCR. The run used an Illumina HiSeq 4000. Bulk TCR libraries were prepared as previously described, using TCR primers listed in Table S5. Purification of total RNA was performed with the Qiagen AllPrep DNA/RNA kit. Before analysis, reads from multiple sequencing runs of the same library were pooled. Per the authors' processing: Only reads with exact TCR constant sequence were kept, trimmed to 150 nt, and grouped by their 12-nt molecular barcodes. Reads in each barcode group were sub-clustered using a 15% Levenshtein threshold, and a quality-weighted consensus sequence was built for each RNA molecule. Non-functional sequences were removed, as were lower-count sequences one edit away from another. On the basis of fitting two negative binomial distributions, barcode sub-clusters with fewer than 20% of the maximum read count were discarded. TCRdb cleaned the public reads at Q25 with fastp, built clones with MiXCR and kept in-frame beta chains. Every distinct CDR3 protein forms one entry, paired with its most common genes and DNA. The V and J calls were determined by TCRdb, not by the authors. For this sample the table gives some 100,000 distinct CDR3 sequences, of which 15% to 20% were detected only once. Around 0.88% of the sample is held by the ten biggest clonotypes.

CDR1 and CDR2 (LNHDA, SQIVND) derive from the germline V gene (reference sequence). The germline ends are 10 bases apart after V is trimmed by 5 bases and J by 2 bases. The CDR3 measures 13 amino acids from cysteine to phenylalanine. Only CDR3 DNA remains: 39 bases, in frame from the first base. The data were taken from a study of molecular identifiers for immune sequencing clone quantification (dated by TCRdb to the late 2010s). Concerning the study at large: For a replicate experiment, RNA from roughly 20,000 or 100,000 naive CD8 T cells was divided into five aliquots, and four of the five aliquots were sequenced. This methods study used CD8 T cells to benchmark TCR RNA copy counting and molecular-identifier clustering-based TCR repertoire sequencing (MIDCIRS). General conclusions and limits of the study: The sizes of highly expanded clones could end up underestimated when identical TCR molecules share a barcode. Spiked-in Jurkat TCR RNA equivalent to a single cell was reported to be detectable even among 800,000 to 1,000,000 naive CD8 T cells. The naive libraries included spiked-in Jurkat TCR RNA (under eleven copies' worth), and this Jurkat TCR RNA is not part of the donor repertoire. Modeling indicated about 3.1 TCR RNA copies recovered per cell, compared with roughly 9.7 by digital PCR, which implies a capture efficiency of 25% to 35%. Clones above 20 RNA copies held over 99% of molecules in CMV-specific effector cells but under 1% in naive cells. When barcode sub-clustering was left out, chimeric consensus sequences inflated TCR diversity, with chimeras reaching as high as 47%.

This TCR was sampled from a human donor in good health. Some libraries in this study had Jurkat cell RNA spiked in. This chain is built from TRBV19 and TRBJ2-7; a confident D gene designation cannot be given. Sequencing input: naive CD8+ T cells from blood, with Jurkat cell RNA spiked in. This specimen's cell subset or site label, interpreted: FACS-sorted CD8+CD4-CCR7+CD45RA+ naive T cells. The CDR3 reads as follows: CASSPGRTYEQYF. The DNA sequence follows: TGTGCCAGTAGTCCCGGCAGGACCTACGAGCAGTACTTC.